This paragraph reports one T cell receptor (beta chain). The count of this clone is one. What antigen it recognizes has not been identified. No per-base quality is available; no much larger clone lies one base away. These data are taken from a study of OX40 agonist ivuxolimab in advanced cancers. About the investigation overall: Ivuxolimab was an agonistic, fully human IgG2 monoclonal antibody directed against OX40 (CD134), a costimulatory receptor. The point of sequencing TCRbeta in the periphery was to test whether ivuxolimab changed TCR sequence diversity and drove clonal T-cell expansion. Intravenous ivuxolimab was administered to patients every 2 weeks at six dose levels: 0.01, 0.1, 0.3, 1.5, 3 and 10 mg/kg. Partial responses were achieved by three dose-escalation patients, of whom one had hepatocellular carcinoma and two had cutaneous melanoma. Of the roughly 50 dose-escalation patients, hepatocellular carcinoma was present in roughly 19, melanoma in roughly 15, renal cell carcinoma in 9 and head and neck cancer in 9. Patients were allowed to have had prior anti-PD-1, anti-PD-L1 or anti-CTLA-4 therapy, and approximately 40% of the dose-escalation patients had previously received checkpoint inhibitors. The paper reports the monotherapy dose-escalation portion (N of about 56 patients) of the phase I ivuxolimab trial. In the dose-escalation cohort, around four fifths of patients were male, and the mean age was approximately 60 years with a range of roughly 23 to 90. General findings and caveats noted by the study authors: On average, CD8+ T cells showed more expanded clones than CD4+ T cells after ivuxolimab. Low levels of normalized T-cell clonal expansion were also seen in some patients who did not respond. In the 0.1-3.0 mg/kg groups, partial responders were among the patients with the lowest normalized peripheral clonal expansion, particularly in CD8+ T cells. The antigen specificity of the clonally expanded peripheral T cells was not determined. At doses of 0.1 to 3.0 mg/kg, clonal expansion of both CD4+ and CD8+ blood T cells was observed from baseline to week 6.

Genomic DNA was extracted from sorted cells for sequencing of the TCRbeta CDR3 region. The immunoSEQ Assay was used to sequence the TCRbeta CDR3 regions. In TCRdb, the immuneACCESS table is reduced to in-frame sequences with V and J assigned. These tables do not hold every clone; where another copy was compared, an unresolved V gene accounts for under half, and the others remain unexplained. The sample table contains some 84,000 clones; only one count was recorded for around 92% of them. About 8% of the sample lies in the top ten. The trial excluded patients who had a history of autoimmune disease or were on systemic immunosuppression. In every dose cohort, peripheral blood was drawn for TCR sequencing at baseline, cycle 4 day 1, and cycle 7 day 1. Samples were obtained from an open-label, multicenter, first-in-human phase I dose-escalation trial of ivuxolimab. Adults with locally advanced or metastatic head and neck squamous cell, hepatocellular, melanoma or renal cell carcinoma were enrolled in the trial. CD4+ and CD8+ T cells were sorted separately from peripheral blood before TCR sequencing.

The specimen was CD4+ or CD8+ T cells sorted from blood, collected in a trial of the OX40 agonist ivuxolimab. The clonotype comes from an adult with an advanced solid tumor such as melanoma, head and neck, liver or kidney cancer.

The CDR3 has the sequence CASSRVEDRGEKLFF. In nucleotide form, the sequence is TGTGCCAGCAGCCGAGTGGAGGACAGGGGTGAAAAACTGTTTTTT. The rearrangement combines TRBV14 with TRBJ1-4; 9 middle bases align to TRBD1. From a lookup of the germline V gene, CDR1 and CDR2 are SGHDN and FVKESK. Trimming accounts for 4 bases at V and 7 bases at J, while the number of junction bases matched to no gene is 7. Taken from cysteine to phenylalanine, the CDR3 has 15 residues. Only the CDR3 part of the read is kept: 45 bases, read in frame from the first base.